These 27 T cell receptor beta chains share one sample of origin, sequenced in a study of blood T cell repertoires in COVID-19. Sequencing was performed with immunoSEQ multiplex PCR; in TCRdb, only in-frame clones are kept and a portion is missing. The sample lists roughly 120,000 clones; over 70% were seen once. Input material: peripheral blood. The receptors were sampled from a man aged 45 to 65 with acute or convalescent COVID-19.

This chain joins TRBV6-5 and TRBJ2-2; D may be TRBD2 (5 bases). Germline values: CDR1 MNHEY, CDR2 SVGAGI. V shed 8 bases and J shed 4 bases, with 17 bases lying between them. The CDR3 has 15 amino acids. The CDR3 region is CASLPPGLGTGELFF. In DNA form, the CDR3 reads TGTGCCAGCTTACCGCCGGGGTTGGGCACCGGGGAGCTGTTTTTT.

This chain uses TRBV28 with TRBJ2-4; 7 positions match TRBD2. Trimming removed 5 bases from V and 6 bases from J; junction bases left unmatched: 10. Germline V gene lookup returns CDR1 MDHEN and CDR2 SYDVKM. CDR3 length: 15 residues. CDR3 sequence: CASSDAGVNVNIQYF. The CDR3, as DNA: TGTGCCAGCAGTGATGCGGGGGTGAATGTAAACATTCAGTACTTC.

The chain recombines TRBV3-1 (or the pseudogene TRBV3-2) with TRBJ1-3; D is undetermined. From germline, CDR1 is LGHDT and CDR2 YNNKEL (reference sequence). V was clipped by 0 bases and J by 2 bases, with 8 bases between them. The CDR3 runs to 15 residues. The chain's CDR3 is CASSQDLAAGNTIYF. In nucleotides, the CDR3 is TGTGCCAGCAGCCAAGATTTGGCGGCTGGAAACACCATATATTTT.

This chain joins TRBV24-1 and TRBJ2-3; D perhaps matches TRBD1 (6 bases). V shed 0 bases and J shed 5 bases, with 11 bases lying between them. Germline V lookup: CDR1 KGHDR, CDR2 SFDVKD. This CDR3 has 15 amino acids. The chain's CDR3 is CATSDLRQGRDTQYF. CDR3 DNA sequence: TGTGCCACCAGTGATTTGCGGCAGGGGAGAGATACGCAGTATTTT.

This chain uses TRBV9 with TRBJ2-2, with a possible D match to TRBD1 (5 bases). In germline, CDR1 is SGDLS, CDR2 YYNGEE. Trimming took off 3 bases at V and 2 bases at J, with 17 bases between the two ends. The CDR3 spans 17 residues. The CDR3 DNA follows: TGTGCCAGCAGCGATCTCAAAGTTGGACATAACACCGGGGAGCTGTTTTTT. This sequence encodes CASSDLKVGHNTGELFF.

The chain uses TRBV7-9 and TRBJ2-7, with 8 positions matching TRBD1. V lost 3 bases, J lost 4 bases, and 8 bases stayed unmatched. The CDR3 extends over 15 amino acids. Germline V gene data show CDR1 as SEHNR and CDR2 as FQNEAQ (reference sequence). The CDR3 is CASSLAGTGGYEQYF. CDR3 sequence (DNA): TGTGCCAGCAGCTTGGCCGGGACAGGAGGTTACGAGCAGTACTTC.

Here the CDR3 reads CASSLRGTGGSTIYF. CDR3 coding DNA: TGCGCCAGCAGCTTACGCGGGACAGGCGGTTCCACCATATATTTT. J is TRBJ1-3 and V is TRBV5-1; TRBD1 aligns across 8 bases. This CDR3 region has 15 residues. The J segment lost 9 bases and the V segment lost 2 bases, leaving 10 bases of the junction unmatched. Germline V gene lookup returns CDR1 SGHRS and CDR2 YFSETQ. Variable domain in full (rest from reference TRBV5-1 and TRBJ1-3): KAGVTQTPRYLIKTRGQQVTLSCSPISGHRSVSWYQQTPGQGLQFLFEYFSETQRNKGNFPGRFSGRQFSNSRSEMNVSTLELGDSALYLCASSLRGTGGSTIYFGEGSWLTVV.

There are a few counts of this clone. The V gene is TRBV5-5, the J gene TRBJ2-7; no definite D call. The CDR3 spans 12 residues. Germline CDR1 SGHKS, CDR2 YYEKEE (reference sequence). V was pared by 0 bases and J by 5 bases, with 6 bases between. CDR3 DNA: TGTGCCAGCAGCTTGGAGCCGAACGAGCAGTACTTC. This sequence encodes CASSLEPNEQYF.

The chain links TRBV7-2 to TRBJ1-1; no definite D call. The CDR3 has 13 residues. Trimming removed 1 base from V and 0 bases from J, with 3 bases in between. Germline CDR1 is SGHTA and CDR2 is FQGNSA. DNA for the CDR3: TGTGCCAGCAGCTTAGGTATGAACACTGAAGCTTTCTTT. Protein: CASSLGMNTEAFF. Supplemented by reference TRBV7-2 and TRBJ1-1, the full variable domain reads GAGVSQSPSNKVTEKGKDVELRCDPISGHTALYWYRQSLGQGLEFLIYFQGNSAPDKSGLPSDRFSAERTGGSVSTLTIQRTQQEDSAVYLCASSLGMNTEAFFGQGTRLTVV.

Only one count was recorded for this clone. The chain carries TRBV19 and TRBJ1-1, with D possibly being TRBD1 (6 bases). The CDR3 loop spans 13 amino acids. Looked up from germline, CDR1 is LNHDA and CDR2 is SQIVND (reference sequence). Trimming cost V 8 bases and J 0 bases, with 10 bases left between them. The CDR3 DNA follows: TGTGCCAGTCAGGGACATTTGAACACTGAAGCTTTCTTT. This encodes CASQGHLNTEAFF.

The chain recombines TRBV2 with TRBJ2-7, with D unresolved. The CDR3 length is 12 residues. Germline lookup yields CDR1 SNHLY and CDR2 FYNNEI. V dropped 4 bases and J dropped 0 bases, with 4 bases sitting between them. CDR3 in amino acids: CASSAVSYEQYF. Written as DNA, the CDR3 is TGTGCCAGCAGTGCAGTCTCCTACGAGCAGTACTTC. The complete variable domain, with remaining parts taken from reference TRBV2 and TRBJ2-7, reads EPEVTQTPSHQVTQMGQEVILRCVPISNHLYFYWYRQILGQKVEFLVSFYNNEISEKSEIFDDQFSVERPDGSNFTLKIRSTKLEDSAMYFCASSAVSYEQYFGPGTRLTVT.

The V and J genes are TRBV24-1 and TRBJ2-2, with D perhaps TRBD1 (5 bases). The CDR3 consists of 17 residues. Germline V gene sequence: CDR1 KGHDR, CDR2 SFDVKD. The ends were cut back, 6 bases at V and 2 bases at J, with 18 bases in the middle. CDR3 in DNA: TGTGCCACCAGTCATCCCCAAGGGGCAGGCAACACCGGGGAGCTGTTTTTT. It specifies CATSHPQGAGNTGELFF.

J is TRBJ2-5 and V is TRBV5-1; 14 bases agree with TRBD2. Germline-derived CDR1 and CDR2 are SGHRS and YFSETQ. The CDR3 consists of 20 residues. The trim removed 2 bases at V and 1 base at J, leaving 13 bases unmatched. CDR3 bases: TGCGCCAGCAGCTTAGGGGGACTAGCGGGAGCCCTTTCCGCCCAAGAGACCCAGTACTTC. Residues: CASSLGGLAGALSAQETQYF.

The rearrangement joins TRBV30 to TRBJ1-3, with TRBD1 as a possible D gene (6 bases). There are 17 residues in the CDR3. V lost 0 bases, J lost 0 bases, and 15 bases lay in between. Germline V gives CDR1 GTSNPN, CDR2 SVGIG (reference sequence). The CDR3 reads CAWSVSRTVFSGNTIYF. CDR3 bases: TGTGCCTGGAGTGTATCCCGGACAGTCTTCTCTGGAAACACCATATATTTT. Using reference TRBV30 and TRBJ1-3 for the parts outside the CDR3, the full variable domain is SQTIHQWPATLVQPVGSPLSLECTVEGTSNPNLYWYRQAAGRGLQLLFYSVGIGQISSEVPQNLSASRPQDRQFILSSKKLLLSDSGFYLCAWSVSRTVFSGNTIYFGEGSWLTVV.

This chain uses TRBV19 with TRBJ2-3; TRBD2 agrees at 10 bases. With 3 bases clipped from V and 5 bases from J, the junction kept 5 bases outside the gene matches. The CDR3 is 15 residues long. The germline CDR1 and CDR2 sequences are LNHDA and SQIVND (reference sequence). The chain's CDR3 is CASSIAAGGQDTQYF. CDR3 sequence (DNA): TGTGCCAGTAGTATCGCAGCGGGGGGGCAAGATACGCAGTATTTT. Combining the CDR3 with reference TRBV19 and TRBJ2-3 gives the whole variable domain DGGITQSPKYLFRKEGQNVTLSCEQNLNHDAMYWYRQDPGQGLRLIYYSQIVNDFQKGDIAEGYSVSREKKESFPLTVTSAQKNPTAFYLCASSIAAGGQDTQYFGPGTRLTVL.

This clone was seen more than once but under ten times. This chain connects TRBV27 to TRBJ1-5; the match to TRBD1 covers 9 bases. The germline gives CDR1 MNHEY, CDR2 SMNVEV (reference sequence). CDR3 length: 15 residues. The V segment lost 1 base and the J segment 4 bases; nucleotides outside the gene matches: 2. The CDR3: CASSLFGQGNQPQHF. CDR3 nucleotides: TGTGCCAGCAGTTTATTCGGACAGGGGAATCAGCCCCAGCATTTT.

This chain joins TRBV19 and TRBJ1-4, with D possibly matching TRBD1 (5 bases). V was cut by 4 bases and J by 3 bases, with 15 bases left in between. Germline CDR1 LNHDA, CDR2 SQIVND (reference sequence). The CDR3 spans 16 residues. The chain's CDR3 is CASSTPLLGANEKLFF. CDR3 nucleotide sequence: TGTGCCAGTAGTACCCCGCTCTTAGGGGCTAATGAAAAACTGTTTTTT.

The sample holds one count of this clone. This chain joins TRBV6-1 and TRBJ2-7; TRBD2 aligns across 8 bases. Losses at the gene ends were 3 bases for V and 10 bases for J; bases not matched to a gene: 26. Germline lookup yields CDR1 MNHNS and CDR2 SASEGT. This CDR3 comprises 19 residues. This chain's CDR3 is CASSDAGYMAGGGFGIQYF. Written as DNA, the CDR3 is TGTGCCAGCAGTGACGCGGGGTATATGGCGGGGGGAGGGTTTGGGATCCAGTACTTC.

The gene calls are TRBV27 and TRBJ2-7, with a tentative D call TRBD1 (5 bases). Trimming took 6 bases from V and 3 from J, leaving 12 bases between them. The CDR3 covers 13 residues. Germline CDR1 reads MNHEY; CDR2 reads SMNVEV (reference sequence). CDR3 region: CASRVTGGYEQYF. Here the CDR3 DNA reads TGTGCCAGCAGGGTAACAGGCGGCTACGAGCAGTACTTC.

The CDR3 loop is CASSQWTGYGGNTIYF. In DNA, the CDR3 is TGTGCCAGCAGCCAATGGACAGGGTATGGTGGAAACACCATATATTTT. The rearrangement links TRBV3-1 (or the pseudogene TRBV3-2) to TRBJ1-3, with TRBD1 matching over 8 bases. Germline CDR1 reads LGHDT; CDR2 reads YNNKEL (reference sequence). The CDR3 loop spans 16 amino acids. V shed 2 bases, J shed 3 bases, and the junction held 6 bases outside the gene matches.

For this clone: Different DNA sequences within this sample yield the same CDR3. This chain uses TRBV10-3 with TRBJ1-5, with 9 nucleotides matching TRBD1. This CDR3 is 14 amino acids long. V trimming: 5 bases; J trimming: 7 bases; junction bases outside the gene matches: 6. The germline CDR1 and CDR2 sequences are ENHRY and SYGVKD. The CDR3 coding sequence is TGTGCCATCAGTCCGGGACAGGGCGGACAGCCCCAGCATTTT. Protein: CAISPGQGGQPQHF.

This chain links TRBV7-3 with TRBJ2-3; the match to TRBD2 covers 7 bases. Trimming took 5 bases from V and 1 from J; bases not matched to a gene: 3. The V gene's germline CDR1 is SGHTA and CDR2 FQGTGA. The length of the CDR3 is 14 residues. CDR3 in amino acids: CASSPSGRTDTQYF. The CDR3 DNA sequence: TGTGCCAGCAGCCCTAGCGGCCGCACAGATACGCAGTATTTT.

This chain uses TRBV27 with TRBJ2-3; weak D call: TRBD1 (5 bases). This CDR3 contains 15 residues. The germline gives CDR1 MNHEY, CDR2 SMNVEV (reference sequence). V shed 1 base and J shed 1 base, with 9 bases lying between them. This CDR3 reads CASSLWGLGTDTQYF. The CDR3 coding sequence is TGTGCCAGCAGTTTATGGGGCTTAGGCACAGATACGCAGTATTTT.

This sequence joins TRBV3-1 (or the pseudogene TRBV3-2) and TRBJ2-7; 10 bases agree with TRBD2. The CDR3 totals 13 residues. Per the germline V gene, CDR1 is LGHDT and CDR2 is YNNKEL (reference sequence). Trimming at V came to 4 bases and at J to 4 bases, leaving 1 base not matched to a gene. The CDR3 nucleotides are TGTGCCAGCAGCCGGACTAGCGGTTACGAGCAGTACGTC. It specifies CASSRTSGYEQYV.

About this clone itself: The sample has other DNA sequences that encode this CDR3 too. This chain uses TRBV6-1 with TRBJ1-2; D call uncertain. The germline V and J ends were trimmed by 2 bases and 4 bases, with 5 bases remaining between them. The CDR3 runs to 12 residues. The V gene's germline CDR1 is MNHNS and CDR2 SASEGT. The CDR3 loop is CASSEPGYGYTF. The DNA of the CDR3 is TGTGCCAGCAGTGAACCAGGCTATGGCTACACCTTC.

A remark on this clone: The same CDR3 is also encoded by other DNA sequences in this sample. The chain uses TRBV5-1 and TRBJ1-2, with D possibly TRBD1 on 6 matching bases. The CDR3 loop spans 14 amino acids. CDR1 SGHRS and CDR2 YFSETQ come from the germline V gene. V lost 1 base and J lost 6, with 13 bases in between. CDR3 sequence (DNA): TGCGCCAGCAGCTTGATGACAGGAGAGGATGGCTACACCTTC. As protein: CASSLMTGEDGYTF.

This clone has just one count. J is TRBJ2-7 and V is TRBV6-1; D perhaps matches TRBD1 (5 bases). Germline V gene sequence: CDR1 MNHNS, CDR2 SASEGT. The CDR3 covers 17 residues. Trimming took 2 bases from V and 0 from J, leaving 17 bases between them. As DNA, the CDR3 is TGTGCCAGCAGTGAACTTACGTACGGACACACCTCCTACGAGCAGTACTTC. It translates to CASSELTYGHTSYEQYF.